The 5 T cell receptor beta chains in this list originate from one sample, sequenced in a study of T cell responses to AZD1222 COVID-19 vaccine. TCRdb's table, derived via immunoSEQ multiplex PCR, lists solely in-frame clones and lacks some. The sample lists 65,000 to 70,000 clones; 60% to 85% were seen once. Sequencing used peripheral blood, obtained on day 0 of AZD1222 vaccination. These receptors all come from an adult in good health.

The gene calls are TRBV7-2 and TRBJ1-2; unclear D gene. The CDR3 spans 12 residues. Germline assignment: CDR1 SGHTA and CDR2 FQGNSA. Trimming took 1 base from V and 8 from J, leaving 8 bases between them. The CDR3, as DNA: TGTGCCAGCAGCTTAGACAGACTCGGCTACACCTTC. Translating it yields CASSLDRLGYTF. The whole variable domain, filled in from reference TRBV7-2 and TRBJ1-2, reads GAGVSQSPSNKVTEKGKDVELRCDPISGHTALYWYRQSLGQGLEFLIYFQGNSAPDKSGLPSDRFSAERTGGSVSTLTIQRTQQEDSAVYLCASSLDRLGYTFGSGTRLTVV.

This chain links TRBV29-1 with TRBJ2-5, with D unclear. CDR1 is SQVTM and CDR2 is ANQGSEA in the germline V gene. The CDR3 is 13 amino acids. V lost 6 bases and J 4 bases, leaving 15 bases between the germline ends. CDR3 protein: CSVGRWLGETQYF. For the CDR3, the DNA is TGCAGCGTGGGCCGGTGGTTGGGAGAGACCCAGTACTTC.

This clone turned up a few times. CDR3 loop: CATSEGTGRTAEWTEAFF. The CDR3 DNA reads as TGTGCCACCAGTGAGGGGACCGGGCGCACAGCCGAATGGACTGAAGCTTTCTTT. The V gene is TRBV24-1, the J gene TRBJ1-1; possibly TRBD1 for D (5 bases). The CDR3 length is 18 residues. In germline, CDR1 is KGHDR, CDR2 SFDVKD. Trimming cost V 4 bases and J 5 bases, with 25 bases left between them.

The CDR3 bases are TGTGCCAGCAGCTCCGACGGGGGGGACACTGAAGCTTTCTTT. Translated, it gives CASSSDGGDTEAFF. The chain has TRBV7-9 and TRBJ1-1; maybe TRBD1 (5 bases). Trimming removed 4 bases at V and 3 bases at J, with 12 bases between. The CDR3 length is 14 residues. CDR1 and CDR2 (germline): SEHNR, FQNEAQ (reference sequence). The full variable domain, its missing parts supplied by reference TRBV7-9 and TRBJ1-1, is DTGVSQNPRHKITKRGQNVTFRCDPISEHNRLYWYRQTLGQGPEFLTYFQNEAQLEKSRLLSDRFSAERPKGSFSTLEIQRTEQGDSAMYLCASSSDGGDTEAFFGQGTRLTVV.

This clone occurred a few times. V usage is TRBV29-1 and J usage is TRBJ2-3; possibly TRBD1 for D (6 bases). Trimming stripped 5 bases from V and 3 bases from J, with 12 bases between. The CDR3 sequence is 13 residues long. Per the germline V gene, CDR1 is SQVTM and CDR2 is ANQGSEA. The CDR3, as DNA: TGCAGCGTTCACAGGGTAGAAACAGATACGCAGTATTTT. As protein: CSVHRVETDTQYF.